The 32 T cell receptor beta chains below all came from one sample that was sequenced in a study of cytomegalovirus exposure and HLA in healthy donors. In the PCR, 60 Vbeta and 13 Jbeta primers were used. Some clones are missing from TCRdb's copy, which holds only in-frame ones; the method was immunoSEQ multiplex PCR. The repertoire holds 150,000 to 200,000 clones, over 60% seen once, with 3% to 4% in the top ten. Sequencing was done on a sample of PBMCs. The receptors shown here come from a male donor in good health and CMV-seronegative.

In this sample, this clone turned up a few times. The chain recombines TRBV7-9 with TRBJ1-5; 7 bases are a match to TRBD1. Trimming at V came to 4 bases and at J to 9 bases, leaving 6 bases not matched to a gene. This CDR3 has 13 amino acids. The germline CDR1 and CDR2 sequences are SEHNR and FQNEAQ (reference sequence). The CDR3 is CASSWDSETPQHF. The CDR3 DNA reads TGTGCCAGCAGCTGGGACAGTGAAACGCCCCAGCATTTT.

The table lists this clone with a count of one. V usage is TRBV7-2 and J usage is TRBJ2-5; D call uncertain. V dropped 1 base and J dropped 1 base, with 7 bases sitting between them. Germline assignment: CDR1 SGHTA and CDR2 FQGNSA. The CDR3 is 14 amino acids. The CDR3 loop reads CASSLDSIQETQYF. In DNA, the CDR3 is TGTGCCAGCAGCTTAGACAGTATCCAAGAGACCCAGTACTTC.

The CDR3 is CASSEGRGSNQPQHF. Written as DNA, the CDR3 is TGTGCCAGCAGTGAGGGACGGGGGAGCAATCAGCCCCAGCATTTT. This chain uses TRBV2 with TRBJ1-5, with D perhaps matching TRBD1 (5 bases). CDR1 and CDR2 from the germline V gene are SNHLY and FYNNEI. The CDR3 has 15 residues. Trimming removed 3 bases from V and 1 base from J, with 10 bases in between.

The chain links TRBV6-1 to TRBJ2-3; D is perhaps TRBD1 (6 bases). With 8 bases removed from V and 13 bases from J, the gap between germline ends came to 28 bases. There are 15 residues in the CDR3. CDR1 MNHNS and CDR2 SASEGT come from the germline V gene. The CDR3 DNA follows: TGTGCCAGCGCTCGCGGGCGAGCAGGGGCACACTGGGAGTATTTT. Encoded protein: CASARGRAGAHWEYF.

This clone showed up just a few times. The chain uses TRBV7-6 and TRBJ2-2; possible D gene TRBD1, 6 bases. CDR1 and CDR2 from the germline V gene are SGHVS and FNYEAQ. V lost 5 bases, J lost 3 bases, and 13 bases lay in between. The CDR3 consists of 15 residues. The DNA of the CDR3 is TGTGCCAGCAGCCCTACAGGGACCCACACCGGGGAGCTGTTTTTT. This codes for CASSPTGTHTGELFF.

This rearrangement joins TRBV4-1 to TRBJ2-2; a weak D match, TRBD2 (5 bases). Trimming stripped 4 bases from V and 0 bases from J, with 12 bases between. Germline CDR1 is MGHRA and CDR2 is YSYEKL. There are 16 residues in the CDR3. Here the CDR3 DNA reads TGCGCCAGCAGCCTTCCAAGCGGAGCGAACACCGGGGAGCTGTTTTTT. It encodes CASSLPSGANTGELFF.

This clone was detected only once. The V call is TRBV27, the J call TRBJ2-2, with TRBD2 matching 7 bases. With V trimmed by 3 bases and J by 3 bases, 4 bases remained unmatched. This CDR3 is 15 amino acids long. CDR1 is MNHEY and CDR2 is SMNVEV in the germline V gene (reference sequence). The CDR3 bases are TGTGCCAGCAGTTTCATGGGAGGGGACACCGGGGAGCTGTTTTTT. It specifies CASSFMGGDTGELFF.

The rearrangement links TRBV5-6 to TRBJ1-3; the D gene is possibly TRBD1 (6 bases). V was clipped by 1 base and J by 2 bases, with 13 bases between them. This CDR3 spans 16 amino acids. Germline V gene lookup returns CDR1 SGHDT and CDR2 YYEEEE. The CDR3 reads CASSLTSGVAGNTIYF. CDR3 nucleotide sequence: TGTGCCAGCAGCTTGACTTCAGGGGTTGCTGGAAACACCATATATTTT.

The CDR3 protein is CASSQTSGGGQETQYF. CDR3 coding DNA: TGTGCCAGTAGCCAGACTAGCGGGGGGGGACAAGAGACCCAGTACTTC. This chain joins TRBV19 and TRBJ2-5; TRBD2 agrees at 14 bases. Germline V CDR1 and CDR2: LNHDA, SQIVND (reference sequence). After removal of 6 bases from V and 2 bases from J, the junction contained 5 bases not matched to a gene. The CDR3 totals 16 residues.

This clone was detected a few times. The chain links TRBV4-2 to TRBJ2-5, with 12 bases lining up with TRBD2. V was pared by 5 bases and J by 5 bases, with 12 bases of the junction left unmatched. Germline CDR1 reads LGHNA; CDR2 reads YNFKEQ. The CDR3 has 17 residues. CDR3 coding DNA: TGTGCCAGCAGCACAACTAGCGGGGGGCGAGGACGGGAGACCCAGTACTTC. Translating it yields CASSTTSGGRGRETQYF.

This chain links TRBV29-1 with TRBJ1-1, with D perhaps matching TRBD1 (5 bases). Trimming pared 3 bases from V and 1 base from J, leaving 12 bases between. There are 14 residues in the CDR3. The germline CDR1 and CDR2 sequences are SQVTM and ANQGSEA. DNA of the CDR3: TGCAGCGTTGATACCGGGACTGGGAACACTGAAGCTTTCTTT. It specifies CSVDTGTGNTEAFF.

On this clone itself: Other nucleotide sequences from this sample produce the same CDR3. The chain combines TRBV7-2 with TRBJ2-3, with TRBD2 matching over 12 bases. This CDR3 comprises 15 residues. CDR1 is SGHTA, CDR2 FQGNSA, per germline. V was pared by 2 bases and J by 3 bases, with 0 bases of the junction left unmatched. Here the CDR3 reads CASSLTSGGTDTQYF. The CDR3 DNA follows: TGTGCCAGCAGCTTAACTAGCGGGGGGACAGATACGCAGTATTTT.

This chain connects TRBV18 to TRBJ2-3; D unclear. Germline V lookup: CDR1 KGHSH, CDR2 LQKENI. The CDR3 sequence is 14 residues long. Between the trimmed V and J ends, which lost 1 base and 3 bases, there was a span of 8 bases. The CDR3 loop is CASSPHPSTDTQYF. The CDR3 region has the DNA TGTGCCAGCTCACCACATCCCAGTACAGATACGCAGTATTTT.

The sample holds a few counts of this clone. The chain combines TRBV30 with TRBJ1-6; 12 bases line up with TRBD1. Per the germline V gene, CDR1 is GTSNPN and CDR2 is SVGIG (reference sequence). The CDR3 covers 17 residues. J was trimmed by 14 bases and V by 2 bases; bases with no gene match: 16. In DNA form, the CDR3 reads TGTGCCTGGAGTTGGGGTTTCGGGGGACAGGGGGCAACTACCCTCCACTTT. This sequence encodes CAWSWGFGGQGATTLHF.

The chain links TRBV6-5 to TRBJ2-7; D not certain. V was trimmed by 5 bases and J by 6 bases, leaving 20 bases between them. Germline CDR1 MNHEY, CDR2 SVGAGI. This CDR3 has 15 amino acids. CDR3 sequence (DNA): TGTGCCAGCAGTCGGGTGCCAGAGTCCTACCGCGAGCAGTACTTC. Translating it yields CASSRVPESYREQYF.

The chain carries TRBV5-1 and TRBJ1-1, with 7 nucleotides matching TRBD1. Germline V gene data show CDR1 as SGHRS and CDR2 as YFSETQ. The CDR3 covers 15 residues. The V and J ends lost 0 bases and 4 bases, in that order; junction bases with no gene match: 6. For the CDR3, the DNA is TGCGCCAGCAGCTTGGGCCCCTCAGGGGGCACTGAAGCTTTCTTT. Its translation: CASSLGPSGGTEAFF.

The gene calls are TRBV5-1 and TRBJ2-1; TRBD2 matches 9 bases. The CDR3 extends over 16 amino acids. Trimming cost V 7 bases and J 3 bases; bases outside gene matches: 11. The V gene's germline CDR1 is SGHRS and CDR2 YFSETQ. CDR3 loop: CASVRAAGGLYNEQFF. In DNA, the CDR3 is TGCGCCAGCGTCCGAGCTGCGGGGGGGCTCTACAATGAGCAGTTCTTC.

This chain uses TRBV5-6 with TRBJ2-1; TRBD1 agrees at 7 bases. This CDR3 contains 17 residues. Germline V gives CDR1 SGHDT, CDR2 YYEEEE. Trimming took 0 bases from V and 3 from J; bases not matched to a gene: 9. As DNA, the CDR3 is TGTGCCAGCAGCTTGGATCCCGAGACAGGGTTCTACAATGAGCAGTTCTTC. Its protein product is CASSLDPETGFYNEQFF.

This clone was counted a few times. This chain connects TRBV6-5 to TRBJ2-7, with 10 bases fitting TRBD1. CDR1 and CDR2 (germline): MNHEY, SVGAGI. The CDR3 covers 14 residues. V lost 10 bases to trimming and J lost 3 bases; unmatched junction nucleotides: 9. The CDR3 sequence: CATRRDRGIYEQYF. The CDR3 DNA sequence: TGTGCCACCAGACGGGACAGGGGCATCTACGAGCAGTACTTC.

The table lists this clone with a few counts. This chain links TRBV5-1 with TRBJ2-5; D gene unclear. The J call may be incorrect, as the DNA end agrees better with TRBJ2-7. This CDR3 is built from 13 residues. The V gene's germline CDR1 is SGHRS and CDR2 YFSETQ. CDR3 sequence: CASSFDFTYEQYF. The CDR3 DNA reads TGCGCCAGCAGCTTCGATTTTACCTACGAGCAGTACTTC.

This chain connects TRBV4-2 to TRBJ2-6; possible D gene TRBD1, 5 bases. Germline V gene data show CDR1 as LGHNA and CDR2 as YNFKEQ. V dropped 0 bases and J dropped 0 bases, with 15 bases sitting between them. The CDR3 extends over 19 amino acids. The CDR3 bases are TGTGCCAGCAGCCAAGATACACAGGTACTACTCTCTGGGGCCAACGTCCTGACTTTC. Amino acids: CASSQDTQVLLSGANVLTF.

This clone was detected once. As DNA, the CDR3 is TGCAGCGTTGAAGCGGGTCCAGAGACCCAGTACTTC. Protein: CSVEAGPETQYF. The rearrangement links TRBV29-1 to TRBJ2-5, with D unresolved. CDR1 and CDR2 (germline): SQVTM, ANQGSEA. CDR3 size: 12 residues. The ends were cut back, 1 base at V and 4 bases at J, with 7 bases in the middle.

The V call is TRBV2, the J call TRBJ1-2; 11 nucleotides align to TRBD1. The CDR3 runs 14 residues. CDR1 is SNHLY, CDR2 FYNNEI, per germline. Trimming at V came to 4 bases and at J to 2 bases, leaving 0 bases not matched to a gene. The CDR3 DNA is TGTGCCAGCAGTGGGGACAGGGGGAACTATGGCTACACCTTC. Its translation is CASSGDRGNYGYTF.

The V and J genes are TRBV15 and TRBJ2-5; D possibly corresponds to TRBD1 (5 bases). Judging by the DNA end, TRBJ2-7 fits better; the J call may be wrong. The CDR3 is 14 amino acids. Germline assignment: CDR1 LNHNV and CDR2 YYDKDF (reference sequence). For the CDR3, the DNA is TGTGCCACCAGCAGAGATCAGGGTCGCCACGAGCAGTACTTC. This gives the protein CATSRDQGRHEQYF.

The V gene is TRBV28, the J gene TRBJ1-2; D is unclear. The germline V and J ends were trimmed by 5 bases and 8 bases, with 21 bases remaining between them. This CDR3 comprises 15 residues. Germline lookup yields CDR1 MDHEN and CDR2 SYDVKM. CDR3 amino acids: CASSPLPTSGEGYTF. For the CDR3, the DNA is TGTGCCAGCAGTCCTCTCCCGACATCGGGAGAGGGCTACACCTTC.

The V call is TRBV6-6, the J call TRBJ1-3; perhaps TRBD1 as D (5 bases). The germline V and J ends were trimmed by 5 bases and 0 bases, with 8 bases remaining between them. Per the germline V gene, CDR1 is MNHNY and CDR2 is SVGAGI (reference sequence). The CDR3 loop spans 14 amino acids. The CDR3 DNA follows: TGTGCCAGCAGTACCGGGGGCTCTGGAAACACCATATATTTT. Encoded protein: CASSTGGSGNTIYF.

The V and J genes are TRBV5-4 and TRBJ2-3; D is undetermined. V lost 4 bases, J lost 0 bases, and 15 bases lay in between. Germline lookup yields CDR1 SGHNT and CDR2 YYREEE (reference sequence). The CDR3 contains 16 residues. CDR3 coding DNA: TGTGCCAGCAGCATTGGTAGCAGAGCTAGCACAGATACGCAGTATTTT. Its translation is CASSIGSRASTDTQYF.

This chain joins TRBV27 and TRBJ2-3; the match to TRBD2 covers 13 bases. J lost 4 bases, V lost 5 bases, and 9 bases had no gene match. This CDR3 is 17 amino acids long. Germline V lookup: CDR1 MNHEY, CDR2 SMNVEV (reference sequence). CDR3 DNA sequence: TGTGCCAGCAGTCTTTTACTAGCGGGGGGGTCTGCAGATACGCAGTATTTT. It specifies CASSLLLAGGSADTQYF.

J is TRBJ2-2 and V is TRBV2; D not certain. The CDR3 covers 13 residues. V was clipped by 2 bases and J by 4 bases, with 5 bases between them. Germline V gene sequence: CDR1 SNHLY, CDR2 FYNNEI. In DNA, the CDR3 is TGTGCCAGCAGTGAATCGGTCACCGGGGAGCTGTTTTTT. This codes for CASSESVTGELFF.

V gene TRBV5-6 combines with J gene TRBJ2-7, with D tentatively TRBD1 (5 bases). The V gene's germline CDR1 is SGHDT and CDR2 YYEEEE. CDR3 length equals 12 residues. The V end was cut by 3 bases, the J end by 10 bases, with 14 bases between. As DNA, the CDR3 is TGTGCCAGCAGCTCTGGGGCAGGACCCCAGTACTTC. Its protein is CASSSGAGPQYF.

This chain links TRBV5-1 with TRBJ2-2, with 9 bases fitting TRBD1. This CDR3 spans 16 amino acids. CDR1 is SGHRS and CDR2 is YFSETQ in the germline V gene. Trimming took 4 bases from V and 0 from J; bases not matched to a gene: 4. The CDR3 loop is CASSRGTGTNTGELFF. The CDR3 DNA follows: TGCGCCAGCAGCCGTGGGACAGGGACGAACACCGGGGAGCTGTTTTTT.

The CDR3 spells CASSLGGGSSYNEQFF. CDR3 coding DNA: TGCGCCAGCAGCTTGGGAGGAGGAAGCTCCTACAATGAGCAGTTCTTC. This rearrangement joins TRBV5-1 to TRBJ2-1; D perhaps matches TRBD2 (5 bases). Germline V gene lookup returns CDR1 SGHRS and CDR2 YFSETQ. The CDR3 covers 16 residues. Trimming stripped 0 bases from V and 0 bases from J, with 10 bases between.